The entry that follows covers one T cell receptor (beta chain) sequence. Repertoires were sampled repeatedly during chemoradiotherapy. This sample was taken from a study of chemoradiotherapy in HPV16-positive cancers. Germline CDR1 is MDHEN and CDR2 is SYDVKM. V was cut by 3 bases and J by 0 bases, with 3 bases left in between. The CDR3 is 13 residues long. Data came from immunoSEQ multiplex PCR; TCRdb stores just in-frame clones and leaves some out. The data hold about 1,500 clones, with under 90% observed a single time. V usage is TRBV28 and J usage is TRBJ1-3; D unresolved. The material was tumor tissue, obtained from a patient who underwent chemoradiotherapy. The sequence was obtained from a human donor with HPV-associated anogenital cancer. The CDR3 here is CASSFYSGNTIYF. The CDR3 nucleotides are TGTGCCAGCAGTTTCTACTCTGGAAACACCATATATTTT.